The 3 T cell receptor beta chains presented below share a single source sample, sequenced in a study of PD-L1 blockade in urothelial cancer. Only in-frame clones appear in the TCRdb table, and some are missing; sequencing was by immunoSEQ multiplex PCR. There are 35,000 to 45,000 clones in the sample; more than 80% occur only once, and 7.3% lies in the top ten. Time point noted: peripheral blood 6 weeks after treatment start. The sequences come from PBMCs, collected around atezolizumab (anti-PD-L1) treatment. These receptors originate from a man between 65 and 85 years old with urothelial cancer.

The rearrangement joins TRBV9 to TRBJ2-3; the match to TRBD1 covers 7 bases. J gave up 0 bases and V 3 bases, and 10 bases lay outside the gene matches. Germline values: CDR1 SGDLS, CDR2 YYNGEE. The CDR3 consists of 17 residues. This CDR3 reads CASSDLRTGLSTDTQYF. The CDR3 DNA is TGTGCCAGCAGCGACCTCAGGACAGGCCTGAGCACAGATACGCAGTATTTT.

V usage is TRBV4-1 and J usage is TRBJ2-3; D perhaps matches TRBD2 (6 bases). This CDR3 comprises 16 residues. Germline-derived CDR1 and CDR2 are MGHRA and YSYEKL. Between the trimmed V and J ends, which lost 1 base and 0 bases, there was a span of 11 bases. The CDR3 loop is CASSQVAATSTDTQYF. The CDR3, as DNA: TGCGCCAGCAGCCAAGTAGCGGCGACTAGCACAGATACGCAGTATTTT.

This chain uses TRBV5-5 with TRBJ2-3; 7 bases align to TRBD2. Germline V gives CDR1 SGHKS, CDR2 YYEKEE (reference sequence). V lost 0 bases, J lost 4 bases, and 5 bases stayed unmatched. CDR3 length: 15 amino acids. The CDR3 region has the DNA TGTGCCAGCAGCTTGGGGACTAGTTCATCAGATACGCAGTATTTT. As protein: CASSLGTSSSDTQYF.